This T cell receptor beta chain was profiled in a study of blood T cell repertoires in COVID-19. CDR1 and CDR2 (germline): MNHEY, SMNVEV (reference sequence). This CDR3 comprises 14 residues. The trim removed 5 bases at V and 3 bases at J, leaving 7 bases unmatched. Libraries were prepared by immunoSEQ multiplex PCR; TCRdb keeps only in-frame clonotypes and omits some of them. The sample consists of 170,000 or so clones, about 88% of them appearing once. This TCR came from a woman aged 45 to 65 who had recovered from COVID-19. The sample comprised PBMCs or T cells enriched from blood (not recorded which). The rearrangement joins TRBV27 to TRBJ2-7; 7 nucleotides line up with TRBD1. For the CDR3, the DNA is TGTGCCAGCAGTCTCCCGGGACAGAGCTACGAGCAGTACTTC. Its translation: CASSLPGQSYEQYF.